Below, 17 T cell receptor beta chains from the same sample are listed, as sequenced in a study of vaccination effects on CD4 cells after COVID-19. Measured with immunoSEQ multiplex PCR; TCRdb has only the in-frame clones, and not every one. The repertoire holds approximately 45,000 clones, with approximately 80% as singletons. Having been cultured for under twelve days, the cells underwent CD4+ T cell isolation. Their antigens remain unidentified. This sample comprised CD4+ T cells from PBMCs cultured without peptide, obtained before COVID-19 vaccination. The receptors were gathered from a human donor who had a prior SARS-CoV-2 infection.

Details on this clone: The junction departs from the called germline gene at one end, perhaps through a read error. The rearrangement joins TRBV7-7 to TRBJ2-1; D perhaps matches TRBD1 (6 bases). The CDR3 spans 15 residues. Germline assignment: CDR1 SSHAT and CDR2 FNYEAQ (reference sequence). Here the CDR3 reads CASSTLGASYNEQFF. CDR3 in DNA: TGTGCTAGCAGCACACTGGGGGCCTCATACAATGAGCAGTTCTTC.

The sample holds a few counts of this clone. The chain is built from TRBV4-2 and TRBJ2-7; the D is unclear. Trimming left V 0 bases short and J 6 bases short, with 15 bases between. The CDR3 sequence is 15 residues long. Germline-derived CDR1 and CDR2 are LGHNA and YNFKEQ. In DNA form, the CDR3 reads TGTGCCAGCAGCCAAGATCAGTACCGGCGGACCGAGCAGTACTTC. It is translated as CASSQDQYRRTEQYF.

J is TRBJ2-3 and V is TRBV7-3; D is undetermined. The CDR3 length is 13 residues. The V gene lost 5 bases and the J gene lost 5 bases, with 11 bases spanning the gap. Per the germline V gene, CDR1 is SGHTA and CDR2 is FQGTGA. The CDR3 protein is CASSPQGRDTQYF. CDR3 in DNA: TGTGCCAGCAGCCCGCAAGGTAGAGATACGCAGTATTTT.

The J gene is TRBJ1-2, the V gene TRBV2, with D maybe TRBD1 (6 bases). Germline loops: CDR1 SNHLY, CDR2 FYNNEI. The V end was cut by 5 bases, the J end by 5 bases, with 15 bases between. CDR3 length: 14 amino acids. The CDR3 reads CASSRGQSFYGYTF. In DNA form, the CDR3 reads TGTGCCAGCAGTAGAGGACAGTCGTTTTATGGCTACACCTTC. Full variable domain (outside the CDR3, taken from reference TRBV2 and TRBJ1-2): EPEVTQTPSHQVTQMGQEVILRCVPISNHLYFYWYRQILGQKVEFLVSFYNNEISEKSEIFDDQFSVERPDGSNFTLKIRSTKLEDSAMYFCASSRGQSFYGYTFGSGTRLTVV.

This sequence joins TRBV2 and TRBJ2-3; 10 bases agree with TRBD2. V lost 5 bases, J lost 6 bases, and 11 bases stayed unmatched. This CDR3 has 16 amino acids. Per the germline V gene, CDR1 is SNHLY and CDR2 is FYNNEI. The CDR3 region is CASSTVLAGRGDTQYF. CDR3 DNA sequence: TGTGCCAGCAGTACTGTACTAGCGGGACGAGGGGATACGCAGTATTTT.

A single count supports this clone. The chain is built from TRBV6-1 and TRBJ1-2; D remains unclear. This CDR3 has 13 residues. The V end lost 1 base, the J end lost 8 bases, and 11 bases lay between the germline ends. CDR1 and CDR2 (germline): MNHNS, SASEGT. CDR3 nucleotide sequence: TGTGCCAGCAGTGAAGAAACCCACTCGGGCTACACCTTC. As protein: CASSEETHSGYTF.

This clone appeared a single time. V usage is TRBV4-3 and J usage is TRBJ2-3, with 8 nucleotides matching TRBD1. V dropped 4 bases and J dropped 4; count of bases not matched to a gene: 7. In germline, CDR1 is LGHNA, CDR2 YSLEER. There are 15 residues in the CDR3. CDR3: CASSRGQAGPDTQYF. The CDR3 nucleotides are TGCGCCAGCAGCCGGGGACAGGCAGGCCCAGATACGCAGTATTTT.

The chain employs TRBV6-1 and TRBJ2-7; TRBD1 agrees at 10 bases. CDR3 length: 14 amino acids. Trimming at V came to 3 bases and at J to 3 bases, leaving 2 bases not matched to a gene. Germline CDR1 is MNHNS and CDR2 is SASEGT. This CDR3 is CASSERTGGYEQYF. The CDR3 region has the DNA TGTGCCAGCAGTGAGAGGACAGGGGGCTACGAGCAGTACTTC.

The J gene is TRBJ2-3, the V gene TRBV2; no reliable D call. Deletions cut 2 bases from V and 3 bases from J, with 9 bases between. The germline V gene encodes CDR1 SNHLY and CDR2 FYNNEI. The length of the CDR3 is 14 residues. For the CDR3, the DNA is TGTGCCAGCAGTGAAAGGACGGAAACAGATACGCAGTATTTT. It yields the protein CASSERTETDTQYF. The whole variable domain, remainder taken from reference TRBV2 and TRBJ2-3, is EPEVTQTPSHQVTQMGQEVILRCVPISNHLYFYWYRQILGQKVEFLVSFYNNEISEKSEIFDDQFSVERPDGSNFTLKIRSTKLEDSAMYFCASSERTETDTQYFGPGTRLTVL.

The chain has TRBV20-1 and TRBJ2-2; 9 bases align to TRBD2. The CDR3 runs to 14 residues. Germline CDR1 DFQATT, CDR2 SNEGSKA (reference sequence). Unmatched junction bases numbered 4, after V lost 3 bases and J lost 5 bases. DNA for the CDR3: TGCAGTGCTAGTGGTCTAGCGGGAACCGGGGAGCTGTTTTTT. It encodes CSASGLAGTGELFF.

This chain uses TRBV3-1 (or the pseudogene TRBV3-2) with TRBJ2-3; D tentatively fits TRBD1 or TRBD2 (6 bases each). There are 17 residues in the CDR3. CDR1 and CDR2 from the germline V gene are LGHDT and YNNKEL (reference sequence). V was trimmed by 5 bases and J by 1 base, leaving 19 bases between them. CDR3 coding DNA: TGTGCCAGCAGCACGGGGTGGGGGGCCGTGGGCACAGATACGCAGTATTTT. Residues: CASSTGWGAVGTDTQYF.

This chain uses TRBV7-3 with TRBJ2-1, with 10 bases that match TRBD1. The J segment lost 8 bases and the V segment lost 8 bases, leaving 12 bases of the junction unmatched. This CDR3 has 15 amino acids. Germline CDR1 reads SGHTA; CDR2 reads FQGTGA. The CDR3 bases are TGTGCCAGCTCAAACCGGGACAGGGGCGCCCATGAGCAGTTCTTC. Encoded protein: CASSNRDRGAHEQFF.

The rearrangement links TRBV4-3 to TRBJ2-7, with a tentative D call TRBD1 (6 bases). The CDR3 loop spans 16 amino acids. Germline assignment: CDR1 LGHNA and CDR2 YSLEER. Deletions cut 4 bases from V and 2 bases from J, with 18 bases between. The CDR3 reads CASSPQGTPNAYEQYF. The CDR3 DNA reads as TGCGCCAGCAGCCCGCAAGGGACACCGAACGCCTACGAGCAGTACTTC.

The V gene is TRBV7-2, the J gene TRBJ1-2; 8 bases agree with TRBD1. The CDR3 totals 15 residues. Germline assignment: CDR1 SGHTA and CDR2 FQGNSA. V dropped 1 base and J dropped 1; count of bases not matched to a gene: 2. CDR3 in amino acids: CASSLGRGHNYGYTF. For the CDR3, the DNA is TGTGCCAGCAGCTTAGGCAGGGGGCATAACTATGGCTACACCTTC. The full variable domain, with the rest looked up from reference TRBV7-2 and TRBJ1-2, is GAGVSQSPSNKVTEKGKDVELRCDPISGHTALYWYRQSLGQGLEFLIYFQGNSAPDKSGLPSDRFSAERTGGSVSTLTIQRTQQEDSAVYLCASSLGRGHNYGYTFGSGTRLTVV.

The CDR3 loop is CSGQVTEAFF. The CDR3 DNA is TGCAGCGGGCAGGTCACTGAAGCTTTCTTT. The chain joins TRBV29-1 to TRBJ1-1; D is undetermined. Germline V CDR1 and CDR2: SQVTM, ANQGSEA. This CDR3 contains 10 residues. The V and J ends lost 7 bases and 4 bases respectively, with 7 bases between them.

The chain is built from TRBV2 and TRBJ2-2, with 9 bases that match TRBD2. The CDR3 is 15 residues long. After removal of 7 bases from V and 5 bases from J, the junction contained 8 bases not matched to a gene. Per germline, CDR1 SNHLY and CDR2 FYNNEI. CDR3 residues: CASIIAGVGTGELFF. CDR3 bases: TGTGCCAGCATTATAGCGGGAGTGGGGACCGGGGAGCTGTTTTTT.

The genes are TRBV5-4 and TRBJ2-7; 12 bases match TRBD2. The germline V gene encodes CDR1 SGHNT and CDR2 YYREEE (reference sequence). The length of the CDR3 is 15 residues. V lost 7 bases, J lost 5 bases, and 10 bases stayed unmatched. The CDR3 region has the DNA TGTGCCAGCGGCACTAGCGGGGGGTTGTTCCACGAGCAGTACTTC. Its translation: CASGTSGGLFHEQYF.